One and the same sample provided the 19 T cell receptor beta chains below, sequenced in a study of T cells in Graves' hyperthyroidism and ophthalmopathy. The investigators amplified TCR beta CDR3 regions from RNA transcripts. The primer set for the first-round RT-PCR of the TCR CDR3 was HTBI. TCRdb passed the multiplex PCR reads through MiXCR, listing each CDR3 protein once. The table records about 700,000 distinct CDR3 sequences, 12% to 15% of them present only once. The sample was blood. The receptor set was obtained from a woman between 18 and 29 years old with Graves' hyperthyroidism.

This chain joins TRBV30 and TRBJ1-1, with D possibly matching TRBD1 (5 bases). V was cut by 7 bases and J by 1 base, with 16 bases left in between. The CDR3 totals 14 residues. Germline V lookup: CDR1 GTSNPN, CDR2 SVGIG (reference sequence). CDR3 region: CASAPGGANTEAFF. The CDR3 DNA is TGTGCCTCGGCTCCTGGAGGGGCGAACACTGAAGCTTTCTTT.

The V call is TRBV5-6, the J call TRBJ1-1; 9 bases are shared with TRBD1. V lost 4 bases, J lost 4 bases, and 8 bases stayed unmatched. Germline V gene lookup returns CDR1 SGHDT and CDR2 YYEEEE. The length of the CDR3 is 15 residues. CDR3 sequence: CASSAVGTGITEAFF. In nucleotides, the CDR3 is TGTGCCAGCAGCGCCGTCGGGACAGGGATCACTGAAGCTTTCTTT.

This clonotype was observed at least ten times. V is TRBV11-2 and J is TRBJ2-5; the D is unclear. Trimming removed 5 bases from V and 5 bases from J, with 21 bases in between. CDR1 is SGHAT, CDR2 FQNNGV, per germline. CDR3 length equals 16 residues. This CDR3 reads CASSTQKHRPFETQYF. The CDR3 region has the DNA TGTGCCAGCAGCACACAAAAGCATAGACCCTTTGAGACCCAGTACTTC.

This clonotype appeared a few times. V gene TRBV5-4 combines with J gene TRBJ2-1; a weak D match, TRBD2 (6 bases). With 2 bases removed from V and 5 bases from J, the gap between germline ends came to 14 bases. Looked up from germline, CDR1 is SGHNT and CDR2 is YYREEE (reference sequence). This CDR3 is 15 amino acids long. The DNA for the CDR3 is TGTGCCAGCAGCTTCTCCCTAGCGCCTAACAATGAGCAGTTCTTC. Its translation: CASSFSLAPNNEQFF. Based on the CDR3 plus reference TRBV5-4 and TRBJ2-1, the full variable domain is ETGVTQSPTHLIKTRGQQVTLRCSSQSGHNTVSWYQQALGQGPQFIFQYYREEENGRGNFPPRFSGLQFPNYSSELNVNALELDDSALYLCASSFSLAPNNEQFFGPGTRLTVL.

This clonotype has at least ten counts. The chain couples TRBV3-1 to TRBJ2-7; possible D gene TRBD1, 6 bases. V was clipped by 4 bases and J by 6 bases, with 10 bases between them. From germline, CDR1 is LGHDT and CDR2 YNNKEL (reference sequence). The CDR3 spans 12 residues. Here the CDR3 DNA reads TGTGCCAGCAGCCCAACAGGGTTCGAGCAGTACTTC. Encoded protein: CASSPTGFEQYF.

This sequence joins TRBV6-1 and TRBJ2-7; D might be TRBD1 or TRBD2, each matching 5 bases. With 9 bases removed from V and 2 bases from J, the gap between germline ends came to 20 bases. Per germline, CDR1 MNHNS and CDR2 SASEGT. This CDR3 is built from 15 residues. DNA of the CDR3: TGTGCCAGTCATGCTCGGGGCAGTGTTCCCTACGAGCAGTACTTC. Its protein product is CASHARGSVPYEQYF.

The CDR3 DNA sequence: TGCAGTGCTGCAGGTTCCGACTTCGGGACCCAGTACTTC. This gives the protein CSAAGSDFGTQYF. V usage is TRBV20-1 and J usage is TRBJ2-5; D unclear. Trimming took off 5 bases at V and 7 bases at J, with 17 bases between the two ends. In germline, CDR1 is DFQATT, CDR2 SNEGSKA (reference sequence). This CDR3 is 13 amino acids long.

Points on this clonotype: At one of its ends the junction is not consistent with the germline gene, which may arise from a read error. The CDR3 here is CANSPPLYSQETQYF. The CDR3 coding sequence is TGTGCCAACAGCCCTCCCCTATATAGCCAAGAGACCCAGTACTTC. The gene calls are TRBV3-1 and TRBJ2-5, with D uncertain. CDR1 is LGHDT, CDR2 YNNKEL, per germline (reference sequence). The CDR3 covers 15 residues.

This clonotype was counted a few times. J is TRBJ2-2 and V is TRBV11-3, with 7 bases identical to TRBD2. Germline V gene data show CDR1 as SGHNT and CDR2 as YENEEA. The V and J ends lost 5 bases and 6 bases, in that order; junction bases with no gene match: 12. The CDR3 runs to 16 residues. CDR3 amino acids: CASSTGTTLTSGELFF. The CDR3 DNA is TGTGCCAGCAGCACCGGGACTACCTTAACTTCCGGGGAGCTGTTTTTT. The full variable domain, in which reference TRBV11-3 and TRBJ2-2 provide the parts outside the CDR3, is EAGVVQSPRYKIIEKKQPVAFWCNPISGHNTLYWYLQNLGQGPELLIRYENEEAVDDSQLPKDRFSAERLKGVDSTLKIQPAELGDSAVYLCASSTGTTLTSGELFFGEGSRLTVL.

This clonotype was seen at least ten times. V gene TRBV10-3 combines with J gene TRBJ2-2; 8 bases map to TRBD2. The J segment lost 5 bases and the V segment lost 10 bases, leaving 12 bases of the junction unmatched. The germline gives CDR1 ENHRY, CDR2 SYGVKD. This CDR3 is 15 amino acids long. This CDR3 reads CATSQGGRWTGELFF. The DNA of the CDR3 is TGTGCCACCTCCCAGGGCGGGAGGTGGACCGGGGAGCTGTTTTTT.

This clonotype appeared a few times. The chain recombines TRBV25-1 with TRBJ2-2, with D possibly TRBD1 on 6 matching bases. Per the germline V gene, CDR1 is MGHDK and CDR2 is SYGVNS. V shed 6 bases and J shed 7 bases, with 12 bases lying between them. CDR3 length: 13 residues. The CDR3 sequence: CASRGDMVGELFF. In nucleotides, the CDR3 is TGTGCCAGCAGGGGGGACATGGTCGGGGAGCTGTTTTTT.

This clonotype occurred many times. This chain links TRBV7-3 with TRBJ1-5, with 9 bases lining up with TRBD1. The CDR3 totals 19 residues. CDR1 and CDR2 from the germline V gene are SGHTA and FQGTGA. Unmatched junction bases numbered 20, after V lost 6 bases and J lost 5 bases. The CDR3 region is CASRSHSPRQGGRDQPQHF. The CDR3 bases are TGTGCCAGCAGGTCCCATTCCCCGAGACAGGGGGGTCGAGATCAGCCCCAGCATTTT.

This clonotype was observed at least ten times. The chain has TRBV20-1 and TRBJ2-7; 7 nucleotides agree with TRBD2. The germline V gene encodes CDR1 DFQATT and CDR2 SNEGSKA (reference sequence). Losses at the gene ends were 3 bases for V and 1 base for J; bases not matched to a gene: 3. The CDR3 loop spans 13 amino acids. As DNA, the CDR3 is TGCAGTGCTAGGGGGACTAAATCCTACGAGCAGTACTTC. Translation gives CSARGTKSYEQYF.

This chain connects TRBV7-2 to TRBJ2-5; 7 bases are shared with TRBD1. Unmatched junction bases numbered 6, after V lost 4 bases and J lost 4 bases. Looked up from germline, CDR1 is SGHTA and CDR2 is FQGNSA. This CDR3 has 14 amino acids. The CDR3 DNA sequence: TGTGCCAGCAGCTCGCTTGACAGGGTAGAGACCCAGTACTTC. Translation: CASSSLDRVETQYF. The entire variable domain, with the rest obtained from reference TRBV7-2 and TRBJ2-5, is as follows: GAGVSQSPSNKVTEKGKDVELRCDPISGHTALYWYRQSLGQGLEFLIYFQGNSAPDKSGLPSDRFSAERTGGSVSTLTIQRTQQEDSAVYLCASSSLDRVETQYFGPGTRLLVL.

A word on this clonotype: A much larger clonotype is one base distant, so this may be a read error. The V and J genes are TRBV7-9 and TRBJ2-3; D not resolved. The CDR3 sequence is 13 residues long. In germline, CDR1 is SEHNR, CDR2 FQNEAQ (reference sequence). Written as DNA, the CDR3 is TGTGTCAGCAGCCGCGACGCAGGAGATACGCAGTATTTT. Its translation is CVSSRDAGDTQYF.

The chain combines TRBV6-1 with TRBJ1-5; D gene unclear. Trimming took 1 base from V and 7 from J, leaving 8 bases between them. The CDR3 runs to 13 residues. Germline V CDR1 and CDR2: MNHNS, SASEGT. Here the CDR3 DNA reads TGTGCCAGCAGTGAAGTTGAAAAACAGCCCCAGCATTTT. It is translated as CASSEVEKQPQHF.

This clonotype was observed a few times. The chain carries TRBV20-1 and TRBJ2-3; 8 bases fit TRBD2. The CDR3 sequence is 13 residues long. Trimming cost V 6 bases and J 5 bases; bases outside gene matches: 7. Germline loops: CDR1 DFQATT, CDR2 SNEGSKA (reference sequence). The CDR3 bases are TGCAGTGCCCCTACGGCGGGAGGAGATACGCAGTATTTT. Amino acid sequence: CSAPTAGGDTQYF.

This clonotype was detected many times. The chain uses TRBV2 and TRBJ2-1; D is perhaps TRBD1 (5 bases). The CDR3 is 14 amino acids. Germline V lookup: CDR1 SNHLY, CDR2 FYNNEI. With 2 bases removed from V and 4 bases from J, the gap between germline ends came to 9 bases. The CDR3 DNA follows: TGTGCCAGCAGTGAATCTACAGGTTACAATGAGCAGTTCTTC. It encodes CASSESTGYNEQFF. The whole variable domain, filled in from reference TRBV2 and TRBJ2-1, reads EPEVTQTPSHQVTQMGQEVILRCVPISNHLYFYWYRQILGQKVEFLVSFYNNEISEKSEIFDDQFSVERPDGSNFTLKIRSTKLEDSAMYFCASSESTGYNEQFFGPGTRLTVL.

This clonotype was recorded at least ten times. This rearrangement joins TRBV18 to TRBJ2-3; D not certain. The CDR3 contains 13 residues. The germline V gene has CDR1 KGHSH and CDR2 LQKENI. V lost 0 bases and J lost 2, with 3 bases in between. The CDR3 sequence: CASSPPTTDTQYF. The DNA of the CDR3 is TGTGCCAGCTCACCACCGACCACAGATACGCAGTATTTT.